This T cell receptor beta chain was found in a study of cytomegalovirus exposure and HLA in healthy donors. The CDR3 consists of 15 residues. Germline CDR1 MDHEN, CDR2 SYDVKM. After removal of 6 bases from V and 12 bases from J, the junction contained 15 bases not matched to a gene. With 60 Vbeta and 13 Jbeta primers, the PCR was carried out. Clones were sequenced by immunoSEQ multiplex PCR, and TCRdb holds only the in-frame ones, with some missing. The table has around 150,000 clones, 70% to 85% seen once. This chain connects TRBV28 to TRBJ1-2; 11 bases map to TRBD1. The receptor was isolated from a man aged 50 to 59 in good health and CMV-seropositive. What was sequenced was PBMCs. The CDR3 DNA sequence: TGTGCCAGCAGACCCGGGGGACAGGGGGTAAATTTTCACACCTTC. This gives the protein CASRPGGQGVNFHTF.